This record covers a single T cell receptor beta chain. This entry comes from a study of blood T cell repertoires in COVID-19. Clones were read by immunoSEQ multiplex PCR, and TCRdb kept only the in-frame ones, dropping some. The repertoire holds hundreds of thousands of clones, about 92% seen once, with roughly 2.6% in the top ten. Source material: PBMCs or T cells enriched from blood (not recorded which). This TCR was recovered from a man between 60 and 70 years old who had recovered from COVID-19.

The CDR3 spells CASSIRGHMNTEAFF. DNA of the CDR3: TGTGCCAGTAGTATACGGGGACACATGAACACTGAAGCTTTCTTT. This chain joins TRBV19 and TRBJ1-1; a possible D gene is TRBD1 (6 bases). The germline V gene encodes CDR1 LNHDA and CDR2 SQIVND (reference sequence). V was clipped by 2 bases and J by 0 bases, with 10 bases between them. The CDR3 runs to 15 residues.